The present TCR beta chain was sequenced within a study of T cell responses to AZD1222 COVID-19 vaccine. Study-wide results and caveats: In a largely white British group with more females than males, clonal diversity was possibly underestimated. Nearly half of unique spike-specific TCRs reportedly avoided B.1.351 and B.1.1.7 mutated regions. A rise in Spike-specific TCR breadth and depth followed two AZD1222 doses. Researchers took repertoire samples only after the peak T cell response had come.

Germline V gene data show CDR1 as SGHTA and CDR2 as FQGNSA. CDR3 size: 14 residues. The V end was cut by 3 bases, the J end by 6 bases, with 15 bases between. Sequenced by immunoSEQ multiplex PCR; TCRdb stores in-frame clones only, minus some. The sample contains 100,000 to 150,000 clones, 93% of which appear only once. The sample holds one count of this clone. Antigen specificity is unknown. Source: peripheral blood, taken on day 0 of AZD1222 vaccination. The J gene is TRBJ2-7, the V gene TRBV7-2; D may be TRBD1 (6 bases). The receptor comes from an adult in good health. The CDR3 protein is CASSFQLRGGEQYF. DNA for the CDR3: TGTGCCAGCAGCTTCCAACTCCGAGGGGGCGAGCAGTACTTC.